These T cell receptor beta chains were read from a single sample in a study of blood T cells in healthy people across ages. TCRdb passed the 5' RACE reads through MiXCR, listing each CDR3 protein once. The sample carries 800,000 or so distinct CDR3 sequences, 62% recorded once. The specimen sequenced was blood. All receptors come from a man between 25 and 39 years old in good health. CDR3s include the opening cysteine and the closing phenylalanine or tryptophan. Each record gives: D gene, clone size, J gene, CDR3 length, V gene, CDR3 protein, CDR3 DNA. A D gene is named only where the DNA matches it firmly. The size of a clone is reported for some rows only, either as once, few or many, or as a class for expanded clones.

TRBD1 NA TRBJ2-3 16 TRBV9 CASSVMGQGFTDTQYF TGTGCCAGCAGCGTTATGGGACAGGGGTTCACAGATACGCAGTATTTT
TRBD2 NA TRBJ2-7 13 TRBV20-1 CSARGTSGVGQYF TGCAGTGCGCGAGGTACTAGCGGGGTAGGGCAGTACTTC
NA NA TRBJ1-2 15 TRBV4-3 CASSQAGRQSYGYTF TGCGCCAGCAGCCAAGCGGGGCGACAGTCTTATGGCTACACCTTC
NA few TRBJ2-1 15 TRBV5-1 CASSLRPGTADEQFF TGCGCCAGCAGCTTGAGGCCGGGGACGGCAGATGAGCAGTTCTTC
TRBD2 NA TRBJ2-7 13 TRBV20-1 CRPERGPNYEQYF TGCAGGCCCGAGCGGGGGCCCAACTACGAGCAGTACTTC
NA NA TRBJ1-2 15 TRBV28 CASSSADRANYGYTF TGTGCCAGCAGTTCCGCAGACAGAGCCAACTATGGCTACACCTTC
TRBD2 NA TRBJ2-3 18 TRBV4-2 CASSQEPRLAGGTDTQYF TGTGCCAGCAGCCAAGAGCCTCGACTAGCGGGGGGGACAGATACGCAGTATTTT
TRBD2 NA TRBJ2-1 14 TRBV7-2 CASGRLAGDNEQFF TGTGCCAGCGGGCGACTAGCGGGGGACAATGAGCAGTTCTTC
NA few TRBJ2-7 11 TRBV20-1 CSASPSREQYF TGCAGTGCTAGCCCCAGCCGCGAGCAGTACTTC
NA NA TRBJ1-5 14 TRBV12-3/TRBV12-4 CASSLHRGDQPQHF TGTGCCAGCAGTTTACACCGCGGGGATCAGCCCCAGCATTTT
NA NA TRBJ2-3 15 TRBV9 CASSVEAGSTDTQYF TGTGCCAGCAGCGTAGAGGCGGGTAGCACAGATACGCAGTATTTT
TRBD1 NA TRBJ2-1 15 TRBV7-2 CASSYPGTGKHEQFF TGTGCCAGCAGCTATCCCGGGACAGGGAAGCATGAGCAGTTCTTC
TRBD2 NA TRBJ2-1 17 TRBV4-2 CASSQRTSGGGHNEQFF TGTGCCAGCAGCCAAAGGACTAGCGGGGGGGGCCACAATGAGCAGTTCTTC
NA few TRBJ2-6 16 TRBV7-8 CASSLYPPSGANVLTF TGTGCCAGCAGCCTGTATCCTCCCTCTGGGGCCAACGTCCTGACTTTC
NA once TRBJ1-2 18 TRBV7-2 CASSSFGRVGGTNYGYTF TGTGCCAGCAGCTCCTTTGGGAGGGTTGGCGGAACTAACTATGGCTACACCTTC
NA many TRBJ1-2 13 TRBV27 CASSLSGNYGYTF TGTGCCAGCAGTTTATCAGGGAACTATGGCTACACCTTC
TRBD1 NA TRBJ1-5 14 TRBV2 CASSIATGFQPQHF TGTGCCAGCAGTATAGCGACAGGGTTTCAGCCCCAGCATTTT
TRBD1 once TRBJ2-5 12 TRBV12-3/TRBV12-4 CASTPTGETQYF TGTGCCAGCACCCCGACAGGGGAGACCCAGTACTTC
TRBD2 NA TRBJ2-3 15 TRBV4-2 CASSPSGEQTDTQYF TGTGCCAGCAGCCCTAGCGGGGAGCAGACAGATACGCAGTATTTT
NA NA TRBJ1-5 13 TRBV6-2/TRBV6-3 CASSYAGIQPQHF TGTGCCAGCAGTTATGCGGGGATTCAGCCCCAGCATTTT
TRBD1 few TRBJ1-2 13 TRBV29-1 CSVWTGEGYGYTF TGCAGCGTTTGGACAGGGGAAGGCTATGGCTACACCTTC
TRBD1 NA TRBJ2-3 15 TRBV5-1 CASSYRDRASITQYF TGCGCCAGCAGCTACCGGGACAGGGCCTCCATTACGCAGTATTTT
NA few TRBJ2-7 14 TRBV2 CASSEGSETYEQYF TGTGCCAGCAGTGAAGGCTCGGAAACCTACGAGCAGTACTTC
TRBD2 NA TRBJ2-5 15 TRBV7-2 CASSPGLASQETQYF TGTGCCAGCAGCCCCGGACTAGCGTCTCAAGAGACCCAGTACTTC
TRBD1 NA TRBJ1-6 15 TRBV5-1 CASSPEGQGHSPLHF TGCGCCAGCAGCCCGGAGGGACAGGGACATTCACCCCTCCACTTT
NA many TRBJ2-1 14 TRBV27 CASSWSGALNEQFF TGTGCCAGCAGTTGGTCAGGGGCGCTCAATGAGCAGTTCTTC
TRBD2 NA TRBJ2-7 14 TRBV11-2 CASSRITSGVEQYF TGTGCCAGCAGCCGCATTACTAGCGGGGTCGAGCAGTACTTC
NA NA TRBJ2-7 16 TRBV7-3 CASSLSGGIGGSEQYF TGTGCCAGCAGCTTATCCGGGGGGATCGGGGGCAGCGAGCAGTACTTC
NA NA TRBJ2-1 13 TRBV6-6 CASGQFRNNEQFF TGTGCCAGCGGGCAATTCAGAAACAATGAGCAGTTCTTC
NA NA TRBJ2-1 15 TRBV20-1 CSARWTGRIYNEQFF TGCAGTGCTCGATGGACTGGGAGGATCTACAATGAGCAGTTCTTC
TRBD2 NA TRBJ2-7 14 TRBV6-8 CASRLGLEYYEQYF TGTGCCAGCAGGCTTGGACTAGAGTACTACGAGCAGTACTTC
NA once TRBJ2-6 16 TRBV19 CASSIDKAGGANVLTF TGTGCCAGTAGTATAGACAAGGCCGGAGGGGCCAACGTCCTGACTTTC
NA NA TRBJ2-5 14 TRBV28 CASSPNRHQETQYF TGTGCCAGCAGCCCGAACAGGCACCAAGAGACCCAGTACTTC
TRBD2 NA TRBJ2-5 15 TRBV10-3 CAISASGGTQETQYF TGTGCCATCAGTGCTAGCGGGGGGACCCAAGAGACCCAGTACTTC
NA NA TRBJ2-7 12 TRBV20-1 CSARGGPTEQYF TGCAGTGCTAGAGGTGGCCCGACCGAGCAGTACTTC
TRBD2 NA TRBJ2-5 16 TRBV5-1 CASSEPSGGASETQYF TGCGCCAGCAGCGAACCAAGCGGGGGGGCCTCAGAGACCCAGTACTTC
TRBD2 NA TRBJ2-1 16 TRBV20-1 CSAYSGGAKSYNEQFF TGCAGTGCTTATAGCGGGGGGGCCAAGTCCTACAATGAGCAGTTCTTC
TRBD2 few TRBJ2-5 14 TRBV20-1 CSARGGSMRETQYF TGCAGTGCTCGAGGCGGGAGCATGCGGGAGACCCAGTACTTC
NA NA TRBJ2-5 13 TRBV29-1 CSVVAGFQETQYF TGCAGCGTTGTTGCGGGGTTTCAAGAGACCCAGTACTTC
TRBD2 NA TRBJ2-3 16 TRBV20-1 CSASNAGGYFTDTQYF TGCAGTGCAAGCAACGCGGGGGGGTACTTCACAGATACGCAGTATTTT
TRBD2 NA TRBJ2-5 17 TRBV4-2 CASSQALSGGGTETQYF TGTGCCAGCAGCCAGGCGCTAAGCGGGGGGGGAACGGAGACCCAGTACTTC
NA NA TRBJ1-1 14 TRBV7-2 CASSVAGANTEAFF TGTGCCAGCAGCGTCGCAGGGGCGAACACTGAAGCTTTCTTT
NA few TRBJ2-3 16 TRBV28 CASSPLGGRDTDTQYF TGTGCCAGCAGCCCGCTAGGAGGGAGAGACACAGATACGCAGTATTTT
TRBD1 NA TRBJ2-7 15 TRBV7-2 CASSPDREIPYEQYF TGTGCCAGCAGTCCCGACAGGGAGATCCCCTACGAGCAGTACTTC
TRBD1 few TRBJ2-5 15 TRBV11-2 CASSYDRGRGETQYF TGTGCCAGCAGCTACGACAGGGGGCGCGGAGAGACCCAGTACTTC
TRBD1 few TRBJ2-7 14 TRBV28 CASSLTGNFYEQYF TGTGCCAGCAGCCTGACAGGGAACTTTTACGAGCAGTACTTC
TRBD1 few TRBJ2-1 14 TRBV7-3 CASSPGGAGNEQFF TGTGCCAGCAGCCCAGGGGGCGCGGGAAATGAGCAGTTCTTC
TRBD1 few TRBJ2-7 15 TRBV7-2 CASSLDRGRVDEQYF TGTGCCAGCAGCTTAGACAGGGGGCGCGTGGACGAGCAGTACTTC
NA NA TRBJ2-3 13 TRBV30 CAWKGGGTDTQYF TGTGCCTGGAAGGGTGGGGGCACAGATACGCAGTATTTT
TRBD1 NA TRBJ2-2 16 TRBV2 CASSELQGEHTGELFF TGTGCCAGCAGTGAACTCCAGGGGGAACACACCGGGGAGCTGTTTTTT